This TCR beta chain comes out of a study of beta chain features in type 1 diabetes. Broader study findings: The study found moderately but significantly shorter TCRB CDR3s in all four CD4+ subsets of Type 1 diabetes patients.

This clone was counted only a few times. Its specificity is not known. Reverse transcription of all isolated RNA meant that expressed TCRB transcripts were sequenced. Here immunoSEQ multiplex PCR was the method, and the copy in TCRdb shows in-frame clones only, minus some. The sample records roughly 230,000 clones, roughly a tenth being singletons. CDR1 and CDR2 (germline): GTSNPN, SVGIG (reference sequence). Trimming took 4 bases from V and 8 from J, leaving 23 bases between them. CDR3 length: 15 residues. The V call is TRBV30, the J call TRBJ1-2; D perhaps matches TRBD1 (5 bases). The receptor was isolated from a man aged 30-40 years with type 1 diabetes. Sequencing input: naive CD4+ T cells from blood. CDR3 region: CAWTPSWTIQVGYTF. CDR3 DNA: TGTGCCTGGACCCCCTCGTGGACAATCCAGGTCGGCTACACCTTC.